The entry below describes one TCR beta chain. Individuals aged roughly 18 to 100 years were recruited from about two dozen US areas. All recovered Cohort 3 donors got two negative PCRs, got clearance, or saw symptom resolution. Here immunoSEQ multiplex PCR was the method, and the copy in TCRdb shows in-frame clones only, minus some. Of roughly 360,000 clones listed, over 75% are singletons. The junction had 4 bases not matched to a gene; V was cut back by 5 bases and J by 0 bases. CDR1 is MGHRA, CDR2 YSYEKL, per germline. This CDR3 has 14 amino acids. This entry comes from a study of blood T cell repertoires in COVID-19.

What was sequenced was PBMCs or T cells enriched from blood (not recorded which). The genes are TRBV4-1 and TRBJ2-7, with 7 bases matching TRBD1. The sequence was collected from a man aged 25-45 years who had recovered from COVID-19. In DNA form, the CDR3 reads TGCGCCAGCAGCATGACAGGGAGCTCCTACGAGCAGTACTTC. Protein product: CASSMTGSSYEQYF.